The 30 T cell receptor beta chains below were found in one sample sequenced in a study of response to subunit inactivated influenza vaccine. A single record per CDR3 protein comes from TCRdb applying MiXCR to the RT-PCR reads. The sample includes 500,000 to 600,000 distinct CDR3 sequences, approximately 7.1% of them seen just once. Sequenced material: PBMCs from blood, taken less than 25 months after vaccination. All receptors come from a man aged 50 to 69 who received an inactivated influenza vaccine.

This clonotype has at least ten counts. The V and J genes are TRBV3-1 and TRBJ1-2; no definite D call. In germline, CDR1 is LGHDT, CDR2 YNNKEL (reference sequence). This CDR3 spans 14 amino acids. V was trimmed by 4 bases and J by 2 bases, leaving 11 bases between them. CDR3 in DNA: TGTGCCAGCAGCCTTTTGACCCGAAACTATGGCTACACCTTC. Translated: CASSLLTRNYGYTF.

The chain employs TRBV20-1 and TRBJ2-3; TRBD1 matches at 12 bases. V was pared by 6 bases and J by 6 bases, with 7 bases of the junction left unmatched. The CDR3 has 14 residues. The germline gives CDR1 DFQATT, CDR2 SNEGSKA (reference sequence). The CDR3: CSAQPGQGADTQYF. CDR3 DNA sequence: TGCAGTGCACAACCGGGACAGGGGGCGGATACGCAGTATTTT.

The sample holds a few counts of this clonotype. This chain connects TRBV5-1 to TRBJ2-5, with D possibly TRBD2 on 6 matching bases. V was trimmed by 6 bases and J by 0 bases, leaving 12 bases between them. This CDR3 region has 14 residues. CDR1 is SGHRS, CDR2 YFSETQ, per germline. The CDR3: CASKRTGDQETQYF. CDR3 DNA sequence: TGCGCCAGCAAGAGGACGGGGGACCAAGAGACCCAGTACTTC.

This clonotype was counted many times. V and J are TRBV27 and TRBJ2-1; D is undetermined. Trimming stripped 4 bases from V and 2 bases from J, with 6 bases between. This CDR3 spans 13 amino acids. CDR1 and CDR2 (germline): MNHEY, SMNVEV (reference sequence). CDR3 in DNA: TGTGCCAGCAGTTCACTCCCCTACAATGAGCAGTTCTTC. It yields the protein CASSSLPYNEQFF.

Only a few counts were recorded for this clonotype. CDR3 region: CASSQTGLDTEAFF. DNA of the CDR3: TGCGCCAGCAGCCAAACAGGCCTGGACACTGAAGCTTTCTTT. The chain is built from TRBV4-1 and TRBJ1-1; D might be TRBD1 (5 bases). In germline, CDR1 is MGHRA, CDR2 YSYEKL. V shed 2 bases and J shed 3 bases, with 10 bases lying between them. This CDR3 comprises 14 residues.

V usage is TRBV4-3 and J usage is TRBJ2-7, with D unresolved. V was cut by 1 base and J by 0 bases, with 7 bases left in between. The CDR3 has 14 amino acids. CDR1 and CDR2 from the germline V gene are LGHNA and YSLEER. The CDR3 protein is CASSQAWASYEQYF. DNA of the CDR3: TGCGCCAGCAGCCAAGCTTGGGCCTCCTACGAGCAGTACTTC.

In its sample, this clonotype was seen a few times. The J gene is TRBJ2-2, the V gene TRBV29-1; no clear D. There are 16 residues in the CDR3. From germline, CDR1 is SQVTM and CDR2 ANQGSEA. V was clipped by 3 bases and J by 0 bases, with 14 bases between them. The CDR3 sequence is CSVEGFQAANTGELFF. CDR3 in DNA: TGCAGCGTTGAGGGGTTTCAGGCGGCGAACACCGGGGAGCTGTTTTTT.

The gene calls are TRBV11-2 and TRBJ2-7; D call uncertain. The CDR3 consists of 16 residues. Germline CDR1 SGHAT, CDR2 FQNNGV. V was pared by 0 bases and J by 0 bases, with 12 bases between. CDR3 loop: CASSLDPGLSSYEQYF. CDR3 DNA sequence: TGTGCCAGCAGCTTAGATCCAGGCCTAAGCTCCTACGAGCAGTACTTC.

This clonotype was seen at least ten times. This chain links TRBV5-1 with TRBJ1-4, with 8 bases aligning to TRBD1. Losses at the gene ends were 4 bases for V and 6 bases for J; bases not matched to a gene: 2. The CDR3 consists of 13 residues. CDR1 is SGHRS and CDR2 is YFSETQ in the germline V gene. The CDR3 nucleotides are TGCGCCAGCAGCGGACAGGGCGATGAAAAACTGTTTTTT. It encodes CASSGQGDEKLFF. The complete variable domain, with remaining parts taken from reference TRBV5-1 and TRBJ1-4, reads KAGVTQTPRYLIKTRGQQVTLSCSPISGHRSVSWYQQTPGQGLQFLFEYFSETQRNKGNFPGRFSGRQFSNSRSEMNVSTLELGDSALYLCASSGQGDEKLFFGSGTQLSVL.

The rearrangement links TRBV7-3 to TRBJ2-5; 7 nucleotides align to TRBD2. After removal of 2 bases from V and 2 bases from J, the junction contained 5 bases not matched to a gene. The CDR3 covers 15 residues. Germline V gene sequence: CDR1 SGHTA, CDR2 FQGTGA. CDR3 loop: CASSLVAGVQETQYF. In DNA, the CDR3 is TGTGCCAGCAGCTTAGTTGCGGGAGTACAAGAGACCCAGTACTTC.

This clonotype was counted many times. The rearrangement joins TRBV6-2 or TRBV6-3 to TRBJ2-1; either TRBD1 or TRBD2 may fit D (6 bases each). V shed 2 bases and J shed 10 bases, with 21 bases lying between them. Germline values: CDR1 MNHEY, CDR2 SVGEGT. This CDR3 has 16 residues. The CDR3 nucleotides read TGTGCCAGCAGTTACCGGGGGCCCGGGACCCTTCGAGAGCAGTTCTTC. Amino acid sequence: CASSYRGPGTLREQFF.

This clonotype came up many times. DNA for the CDR3: TGCAGCGTTCCCGAGGGAACGCGCGGCTACACCTTC. It translates to CSVPEGTRGYTF. The V gene is TRBV29-1, the J gene TRBJ1-2; D remains unclear. The V end lost 5 bases, the J end lost 8 bases, and 15 bases lay between the germline ends. From germline, CDR1 is SQVTM and CDR2 ANQGSEA. The CDR3 loop spans 12 amino acids. Based on the CDR3 plus reference TRBV29-1 and TRBJ1-2, the full variable domain is SAVISQKPSRDICQRGTSLTIQCQVDSQVTMMFWYRQQPGQSLTLIATANQGSEATYESGFVIDKFPISRPNLTFSTLTVSNMSPEDSSIYLCSVPEGTRGYTFGSGTRLTVV.

The table lists this clonotype with many counts. This chain joins TRBV3-1 and TRBJ1-5; TRBD1 agrees at 9 bases. The germline gives CDR1 LGHDT, CDR2 YNNKEL (reference sequence). The CDR3 consists of 14 residues. Germline trimming cut 6 bases from V and 3 bases from J; bases unmatched to any gene: 3. The CDR3 region has the DNA TGTGCCAGCAGGGGGACAGGGCTCAATCAGCCCCAGCATTTT. This gives the protein CASRGTGLNQPQHF.

This clonotype was observed a few times. V is TRBV7-9 and J is TRBJ1-1, with D possibly being TRBD1 (6 bases). The CDR3 spans 13 residues. Per germline, CDR1 SEHNR and CDR2 FQNEAQ (reference sequence). V was clipped by 5 bases and J by 3 bases, with 10 bases between them. The CDR3 bases are TGTGCCAGCAGCGACAACAGGGACACTGAAGCTTTCTTT. This sequence encodes CASSDNRDTEAFF.

V is TRBV20-1 and J is TRBJ2-1; TRBD2 aligns across 16 bases. V was clipped by 2 bases and J by 10 bases; unmatched bases: 5. Germline CDR1 is DFQATT and CDR2 is SNEGSKA (reference sequence). The CDR3 extends over 15 amino acids. The CDR3 DNA is TGCAGTGCTAGAACGGGACTAGCGGGAGGGGGCGAGCAGTTCTTC. Residues: CSARTGLAGGGEQFF.

Here the CDR3 reads CASSHTSGSGEQYF. Here the CDR3 DNA reads TGCGCCAGCAGCCACACTAGCGGGAGTGGAGAGCAGTACTTC. The chain has TRBV5-1 and TRBJ2-7, with 11 bases identical to TRBD2. Trimming at V came to 4 bases and at J to 7 bases, leaving 7 bases not matched to a gene. Germline CDR1 SGHRS, CDR2 YFSETQ. The CDR3 is made up of 14 amino acids. The complete variable domain, with remaining parts taken from reference TRBV5-1 and TRBJ2-7, reads KAGVTQTPRYLIKTRGQQVTLSCSPISGHRSVSWYQQTPGQGLQFLFEYFSETQRNKGNFPGRFSGRQFSNSRSEMNVSTLELGDSALYLCASSHTSGSGEQYFGPGTRLTVT.

This clonotype came up many times. This chain links TRBV6-5 with TRBJ2-1; 8 bases are shared with TRBD2. After removal of 0 bases from V and 10 bases from J, the junction contained 8 bases not matched to a gene. The CDR3 covers 15 residues. The V gene's germline CDR1 is MNHEY and CDR2 SVGAGI. The DNA for the CDR3 is TGTGCCAGCAGTTACTCGGGAGCGGGAGTAGGGGAGCAGTTCTTC. Translating it yields CASSYSGAGVGEQFF.

This clonotype was detected a few times. The CDR3, as DNA: TGTGCCAGCAGCCGGGGGCAGAGAAACGTCCTGACTTTC. Its protein product is CASSRGQRNVLTF. The chain uses TRBV7-9 and TRBJ2-6; D might be TRBD1 or TRBD2, each matching 6 bases. The CDR3 sequence is 13 residues long. V gave up 5 bases and J gave up 10 bases, with 12 bases separating them. Germline loops: CDR1 SEHNR, CDR2 FQNEAQ (reference sequence).

This sequence joins TRBV7-9 and TRBJ2-3; 8 positions agree with TRBD1. Unmatched junction bases numbered 6, after V lost 3 bases and J lost 4 bases. This CDR3 has 15 residues. Germline V gene data show CDR1 as SEHNR and CDR2 as FQNEAQ (reference sequence). DNA for the CDR3: TGTGCCAGCAGCTTCGCCGGACAGGGCGCAGATACGCAGTATTTT. It codes for CASSFAGQGADTQYF.

This clonotype came up many times. DNA for the CDR3: TGTGCCAGCAGTTACATTCCACGGAGGGGGTATTATGGCTACACCTTC. The encoded protein is CASSYIPRRGYYGYTF. The chain uses TRBV6-2 or TRBV6-3 and TRBJ1-2, with D possibly TRBD1 on 6 matching bases. CDR1 is MNHEY, CDR2 SVGEGT, per germline. The CDR3 loop spans 16 amino acids. The germline V and J ends were trimmed by 2 bases and 5 bases, with 18 bases remaining between them.

The CDR3 nucleotides read TGTGCCAGCAGCCAAGTACAGAGGAATTCACCCCTCCACTTT. Amino acid sequence: CASSQVQRNSPLHF. V is TRBV3-1 and J is TRBJ1-6; D unclear. CDR1 LGHDT and CDR2 YNNKEL come from the germline V gene (reference sequence). The CDR3 length is 14 residues. V lost 1 base and J lost 7, with 8 bases in between.

There are many counts of this clonotype. The chain combines TRBV29-1 with TRBJ2-1; weak D call: TRBD1 (5 bases). The CDR3 is 16 amino acids. The V end was cut by 0 bases, the J end by 3 bases, with 15 bases between. Germline CDR1 is SQVTM and CDR2 is ANQGSEA. CDR3 protein: CSVEDLATVDYNEQFF. CDR3 nucleotide sequence: TGCAGCGTTGAAGATCTTGCGACAGTCGACTACAATGAGCAGTTCTTC.

This clonotype has ten or more counts. The V and J genes are TRBV4-3 and TRBJ2-5, with D possibly called TRBD1 or TRBD2 (5 bases each). CDR3 length: 13 amino acids. Germline loops: CDR1 LGHNA, CDR2 YSLEER. With 3 bases removed from V and 1 base from J, the gap between germline ends came to 6 bases. The CDR3 coding sequence is TGCGCCAGCAGCCAGGGGGTCCAAGAGACCCAGTACTTC. Amino acids: CASSQGVQETQYF.

This clonotype was recorded many times. The CDR3 protein is CASSLNGQIGEQYF. The CDR3 coding sequence is TGTGCCAGCAGCTTGAACGGACAGATTGGCGAGCAGTACTTC. The V gene is TRBV7-3, the J gene TRBJ2-7; D perhaps matches TRBD1 (6 bases). The V gene lost 3 bases and the J gene lost 6 bases, with 15 bases spanning the gap. The V gene's germline CDR1 is SGHTA and CDR2 FQGTGA. There are 14 residues in the CDR3.

The chain couples TRBV12-3 or TRBV12-4 to TRBJ2-7; 7 bases line up with TRBD1. V lost 6 bases and J lost 3; bases outside the gene matches: 8. This CDR3 region has 14 residues. CDR3 residues: CASSPGQGDYEQYF. CDR3 bases: TGTGCCAGCAGCCCCGGGCAGGGGGACTACGAGCAGTACTTC.

This clonotype has ten or more counts. The chain recombines TRBV5-6 with TRBJ2-3; D not resolved. Germline V gives CDR1 SGHDT, CDR2 YYEEEE. The CDR3 is made up of 13 amino acids. The V and J ends lost 0 bases and 4 bases respectively, with 6 bases between them. CDR3: CASSLVFADTQYF. The CDR3 DNA reads as TGTGCCAGCAGCTTGGTTTTCGCAGATACGCAGTATTTT.

The J gene is TRBJ2-3, the V gene TRBV20-1, with TRBD1 matching 8 bases. The V gene's germline CDR1 is DFQATT and CDR2 SNEGSKA (reference sequence). J gave up 4 bases and V 6 bases, and 12 bases lay outside the gene matches. The CDR3 covers 15 residues. CDR3 DNA: TGCAGTGCCCAGAGACAGGGGATGTCAGCAGATACGCAGTATTTT. It codes for CSAQRQGMSADTQYF.

This clonotype is deemed medium-sized (0.01 to 0.1%). The CDR3 region is CSALNQGSFDNEQFF. For the CDR3, the DNA is TGCAGTGCCCTAAACCAGGGAAGCTTTGACAATGAGCAGTTCTTC. The chain employs TRBV20-1 and TRBJ2-1; TRBD1 might be the D (5 bases). CDR1 is DFQATT, CDR2 SNEGSKA, per germline (reference sequence). Trimming took 6 bases from V and 5 from J, leaving 20 bases between them. This CDR3 region has 15 residues.

Remarks on this clonotype: A much bigger clone sits one base away, suggesting this may be a read error. The J gene is TRBJ2-1, the V gene TRBV27; D is uncertain. Per germline, CDR1 MNHEY and CDR2 SMNVEV (reference sequence). The CDR3 length is 15 residues. The CDR3: CTSTSARRTDNEQFF. CDR3 in DNA: TGTACCAGCACCTCGGCGCGCCGCACGGACAATGAGCAGTTCTTC.

This rearrangement joins TRBV25-1 to TRBJ1-2; 9 nucleotides agree with TRBD1. The trim removed 2 bases at V and 4 bases at J, leaving 8 bases unmatched. Germline CDR1 is MGHDK and CDR2 is SYGVNS. The CDR3 covers 16 residues. CDR3 nucleotide sequence: TGTGCCAGCAGTGAAGGAGGGGGGACAGGGATCTATGGCTACACCTTC. This translates into CASSEGGGTGIYGYTF.